One and the same sample provided the 7 T cell receptor beta chains below, sequenced in a study of blood T cell repertoires in COVID-19. This table comes from immunoSEQ multiplex PCR, and its TCRdb copy is limited to in-frame clones, with some not included. This sample has around 260,000 clones; around 90% occur once, and the top ten carry 10%. Source material: peripheral blood. The receptor source for this set is a woman in her 70s with COVID-19, enrolled during active disease.

The chain carries TRBV6-6 and TRBJ1-5, with D possibly TRBD1 on 5 matching bases. There are 13 residues in the CDR3. Trimming stripped 5 bases from V and 7 bases from J, with 12 bases between. Germline loops: CDR1 MNHNY, CDR2 SVGAGI (reference sequence). The CDR3 bases are TGTGCCAGCAGTCAAGGGGCCAGCCAGCCCCAGCATTTT. Translating gives CASSQGASQPQHF.

The V gene is TRBV15, the J gene TRBJ2-5, with D perhaps matching TRBD2 (5 bases). The CDR3 loop spans 13 amino acids. V lost 1 base to trimming and J lost 4 bases, with 7 bases between them. Per germline, CDR1 LNHNV and CDR2 YYDKDF (reference sequence). CDR3 nucleotide sequence: TGTGCCACCAGCAGAGGAAGCGGAGAGACCCAGTACTTC. It encodes CATSRGSGETQYF. Together with reference TRBV15 and TRBJ2-5, the CDR3 gives the full variable domain: DAMVIQNPRYQVTQFGKPVTLSCSQTLNHNVMYWYQQKSSQAPKLLFHYYDKDFNNEADTPDNFQSRRPNTSFCFLDIRSPGLGDTAMYLCATSRGSGETQYFGPGTRLLVL.

The J gene is TRBJ1-5, the V gene TRBV19; TRBD1 might be the D (5 bases). The germline CDR1 and CDR2 sequences are LNHDA and SQIVND (reference sequence). Deletions cut 3 bases from V and 7 bases from J, with 19 bases between. This CDR3 is built from 16 residues. The CDR3 nucleotides read TGTGCCAGTAGTATCCCGACCGCAGGGAATTCGCAGCCCCAGCATTTT. Residues: CASSIPTAGNSQPQHF.

The sample holds one count of this clone. The rearrangement uses TRBV2 and TRBJ1-5; D is unresolved. Between the trimmed V and J ends, which lost 6 bases and 5 bases, there was a span of 17 bases. The CDR3 length is 15 residues. Looked up from germline, CDR1 is SNHLY and CDR2 is FYNNEI. Here the CDR3 DNA reads TGTGCCAGCAGCGGTGACCATCCCGGGGATCAGCCCCAGCATTTT. It is translated as CASSGDHPGDQPQHF. The complete variable domain, with remaining parts taken from reference TRBV2 and TRBJ1-5, reads EPEVTQTPSHQVTQMGQEVILRCVPISNHLYFYWYRQILGQKVEFLVSFYNNEISEKSEIFDDQFSVERPDGSNFTLKIRSTKLEDSAMYFCASSGDHPGDQPQHFGDGTRLSIL.

V is TRBV6-6 and J is TRBJ2-2; the D is unclear. The CDR3 is 16 amino acids. Germline V gene sequence: CDR1 MNHNY, CDR2 SVGAGI (reference sequence). Trimming cost V 2 bases and J 0 bases, with 10 bases left between them. CDR3: CASSYLGASNTGELFF. CDR3 bases: TGTGCCAGCAGTTACCTAGGAGCGTCGAACACCGGGGAGCTGTTTTTT.

The rearrangement links TRBV28 to TRBJ1-2; 9 nucleotides agree with TRBD1. The CDR3 covers 18 residues. The V gene end was trimmed by 1 base and the J gene end by 7 bases; junction bases not matched to a gene: 16. Germline-derived CDR1 and CDR2 are MDHEN and SYDVKM. The CDR3 sequence: CASSLYRTGVGIPIGYTF. CDR3 in DNA: TGTGCCAGCAGTTTATACCGGACAGGGGTAGGAATCCCTATTGGCTACACCTTC.

The rearrangement links TRBV24-1 to TRBJ2-2; D gene unclear. CDR1 is KGHDR and CDR2 is SFDVKD in the germline V gene. Trimming pared 6 bases from V and 1 base from J, leaving 11 bases between. This CDR3 has 15 amino acids. The DNA of the CDR3 is TGTGCCACCAGTTCGAATGCGGTGAACACCGGGGAGCTGTTTTTT. This gives the protein CATSSNAVNTGELFF.